Shown below are 28 T cell receptor beta chains from a single sample sequenced in a study of T cells in Graves' hyperthyroidism and ophthalmopathy. RNA transcripts gave rise to amplified TCR beta CDR3 regions. Initially, a first-round RT-PCR of the TCR CDR3 employed the HTBI primer set. MiXCR, run by TCRdb on the multiplex PCR reads, gives a single entry per CDR3 protein. The table records 350,000 to 450,000 distinct CDR3 sequences, 17% of them present only once. Sequenced: blood. The receptors here all came from a woman aged 25 to 45 with Graves' hyperthyroidism that later progressed to Graves' ophthalmopathy.

V and J are TRBV28 and TRBJ2-1; TRBD2 aligns across 11 bases. This CDR3 contains 17 residues. V shed 7 bases, J shed 6 bases, and the junction held 14 bases outside the gene matches. Germline CDR1 and CDR2: MDHEN and SYDVKM. The CDR3 spells CASTSAISGRASNEQFF. The CDR3, as DNA: TGTGCCAGCACCAGCGCAATTAGCGGGAGGGCCTCCAATGAGCAGTTCTTC.

V gene TRBV7-9 combines with J gene TRBJ2-7; D is possibly TRBD2 (5 bases). Germline V lookup: CDR1 SEHNR, CDR2 FQNEAQ (reference sequence). The V gene lost 3 bases and the J gene lost 2 bases, with 14 bases spanning the gap. The CDR3 is made up of 15 amino acids. The chain's CDR3 is CASSLEWTRTYEQYF. In DNA form, the CDR3 reads TGTGCCAGCAGCTTGGAGTGGACTCGCACCTACGAGCAGTACTTC.

The chain carries TRBV11-2 and TRBJ2-1, with D perhaps TRBD1 or TRBD2 (5 bases each). V was trimmed by 3 bases and J by 10 bases, leaving 13 bases between them. The CDR3 runs to 13 residues. Per the germline V gene, CDR1 is SGHAT and CDR2 is FQNNGV. CDR3 residues: CASSLVLGDEQFF. The CDR3 DNA follows: TGTGCCAGCAGCTTGGTTCTCGGGGACGAGCAGTTCTTC.

This clonotype was counted many times. The chain links TRBV3-1 to TRBJ1-1, with D hard to call. Per germline, CDR1 LGHDT and CDR2 YNNKEL (reference sequence). CDR3 size: 16 residues. The germline V and J ends were trimmed by 0 bases and 1 base, with 12 bases remaining between them. The DNA of the CDR3 is TGTGCCAGCAGCCAAGAACCGTGGGGTCCGAACACTGAAGCTTTCTTT. It yields the protein CASSQEPWGPNTEAFF.

DNA of the CDR3: TGCAGTGCTAGGCTTCGCGGGGGGGCGGGGGATACGCAGTATTTT. Translated, it gives CSARLRGGAGDTQYF. V is TRBV20-1 and J is TRBJ2-3, with TRBD2 matching 9 bases. After removal of 3 bases from V and 6 bases from J, the junction contained 10 bases not matched to a gene. Germline V gives CDR1 DFQATT, CDR2 SNEGSKA (reference sequence). The CDR3 extends over 15 amino acids.

A few counts support this clonotype. The chain joins TRBV20-1 to TRBJ1-5; D is possibly TRBD1 (5 bases). CDR3 length: 15 residues. Germline loops: CDR1 DFQATT, CDR2 SNEGSKA (reference sequence). Trimming shortened V by 6 bases and J by 0 bases, and 15 bases separated the two germline ends. CDR3 amino acids: CSARRGGLSNQPQHF. DNA of the CDR3: TGCAGTGCGCGGCGGGGGGGACTTAGCAATCAGCCCCAGCATTTT.

This clonotype was found many times. The J gene is TRBJ2-7, the V gene TRBV25-1; D gene unclear. V was clipped by 5 bases and J by 1 base, with 12 bases between them. From germline, CDR1 is MGHDK and CDR2 SYGVNS. The CDR3 extends over 14 amino acids. The CDR3 reads CASSPPEGSYEQYF. CDR3 in DNA: TGTGCCAGCAGTCCCCCCGAAGGGTCCTACGAGCAGTACTTC.

This clonotype was recorded a few times. The V gene is TRBV12-3 or TRBV12-4, the J gene TRBJ2-2, with 8 bases matching TRBD2. Unmatched junction bases numbered 5, after V lost 8 bases and J lost 6 bases. The CDR3 consists of 13 residues. CDR3 sequence reads: CASGPSGPGELFF. Written as DNA, the CDR3 is TGTGCCAGCGGCCCTAGCGGGCCCGGGGAGCTGTTTTTT.

This clonotype has at least ten counts. This sequence joins TRBV29-1 and TRBJ2-3, with a possible D match to TRBD1 (6 bases). Trimming removed 4 bases at V and 1 base at J, with 15 bases between. The germline CDR1 and CDR2 sequences are SQVTM and ANQGSEA. This CDR3 is 15 amino acids long. This CDR3 is CSVAGLAGGTDTQYF. The CDR3 DNA is TGCAGCGTTGCTGGCTTGGCAGGGGGCACAGATACGCAGTATTTT.

V usage is TRBV27 and J usage is TRBJ1-4; maybe TRBD1 (5 bases). Trimming stripped 6 bases from V and 6 bases from J, with 11 bases between. From germline, CDR1 is MNHEY and CDR2 SMNVEV (reference sequence). The CDR3 length is 13 residues. The CDR3 DNA sequence: TGTGCCAGCAGAATACTGGGGGATGAAAAACTGTTTTTT. Its translation: CASRILGDEKLFF. The full variable domain, rest sourced from reference TRBV27 and TRBJ1-4, is EAQVTQNPRYLITVTGKKLTVTCSQNMNHEYMSWYRQDPGLGLRQIYYSMNVEVTDKGDVPEGYKVSRKEKRNFPLILESPSPNQTSLYFCASRILGDEKLFFGSGTQLSVL.

The chain is built from TRBV7-9 and TRBJ2-1; 13 positions agree with TRBD2. J gave up 3 bases and V 7 bases, and 12 bases lay outside the gene matches. The CDR3 loop spans 18 amino acids. The germline V gene encodes CDR1 SEHNR and CDR2 FQNEAQ (reference sequence). CDR3 bases: TGTGCCAGCACCCTAGGGGGGACTAGCGGGGCGATCTACAATGAGCAGTTCTTC. Amino acids: CASTLGGTSGAIYNEQFF.

This clonotype showed up many times. This rearrangement joins TRBV2 to TRBJ2-7, with 10 bases that match TRBD1. Germline CDR1 reads SNHLY; CDR2 reads FYNNEI. The CDR3 has 15 amino acids. The junction had 10 bases not matched to a gene; V was cut back by 7 bases and J by 4 bases. The CDR3 nucleotides are TGTGCCAGCAACCAACCGGGACAGGGGTCTTACGAGCAGTACTTC. Amino acids: CASNQPGQGSYEQYF.

This clonotype was seen a few times. The gene calls are TRBV11-2 and TRBJ1-1; a weak D match, TRBD1 (5 bases). The CDR3 is 15 amino acids. Germline V lookup: CDR1 SGHAT, CDR2 FQNNGV. With 1 base removed from V and 1 base from J, the gap between germline ends came to 10 bases. This CDR3 is CASSLGGPSNTEAFF. Here the CDR3 DNA reads TGTGCCAGCAGCTTAGGGGGACCGTCGAACACTGAAGCTTTCTTT.

The table lists this clonotype with many counts. V and J are TRBV28 and TRBJ2-5; D may be TRBD2 (5 bases). Trimming pared 5 bases from V and 2 bases from J, leaving 12 bases between. CDR1 is MDHEN, CDR2 SYDVKM, per germline. This CDR3 contains 14 residues. CDR3 loop: CASSRGSEQETQYF. The CDR3 DNA reads as TGTGCCAGCAGTCGAGGGTCAGAGCAAGAGACCCAGTACTTC.

This clonotype was counted at least ten times. V is TRBV6-2 or TRBV6-3 and J is TRBJ2-1, with D tentatively TRBD1 (5 bases). This CDR3 is built from 17 residues. V was shortened by 4 bases and J by 0 bases, with 16 bases between the two germline ends. The germline CDR1 and CDR2 sequences are MNHEY and SVGEGT. The CDR3 coding sequence is TGTGCCAGCAGTTCCAGCCTGGGGCGGACCTCCTACAATGAGCAGTTCTTC. Translation: CASSSSLGRTSYNEQFF.

Concerning this clonotype: A read error may explain this, as a much larger clone is one base away. The J gene is TRBJ2-7, the V gene TRBV29-1; 7 bases align to TRBD2. The junction had 14 bases not matched to a gene; V was cut back by 5 bases and J by 7 bases. From germline, CDR1 is SQVTM and CDR2 ANQGSEA. The CDR3 totals 14 residues. CDR3 protein: CSVLGGSGSGEQYF. CDR3 in DNA: TGCAGCGTTCTCGGCGGGAGCGGCTCTGGTGAGCAGTACTTC.

This clonotype appeared many times. The chain couples TRBV19 to TRBJ1-2, with D maybe TRBD1 (5 bases). The CDR3 sequence is 15 residues long. Germline assignment: CDR1 LNHDA and CDR2 SQIVND (reference sequence). Deletions cut 6 bases from V and 2 bases from J, with 16 bases between. The CDR3 loop is CASRNAFDRNYGYTF. The CDR3 DNA reads TGTGCCAGTAGAAACGCCTTCGACAGAAACTATGGCTACACCTTC.

This clonotype appeared many times. The V gene is TRBV5-1, the J gene TRBJ2-3; 8 positions match TRBD2. The CDR3 is made up of 15 amino acids. Germline CDR1 reads SGHRS; CDR2 reads YFSETQ. V dropped 4 bases and J dropped 2; count of bases not matched to a gene: 6. The CDR3 DNA sequence: TGCGCCAGCAGCGCTGGACTAGCCTCCACAGATACGCAGTATTTT. Its translation: CASSAGLASTDTQYF.

This clonotype was observed at least ten times. The rearrangement joins TRBV11-2 to TRBJ2-2; D is unresolved. CDR3 length: 15 residues. V was trimmed by 5 bases and J by 5 bases, leaving 15 bases between them. Germline lookup yields CDR1 SGHAT and CDR2 FQNNGV. Here the CDR3 DNA reads TGTGCCAGCAGCCTCCGGGCCGTGGTTACCGGGGAGCTGTTTTTT. Translation: CASSLRAVVTGELFF.

This clonotype showed up just a few times. This rearrangement joins TRBV6-4 to TRBJ1-1, with D possibly being TRBD1 (5 bases). The CDR3 runs to 14 residues. The V end was cut by 4 bases, the J end by 3 bases, with 12 bases between. The V gene's germline CDR1 is MRHNA and CDR2 SNTAGT. CDR3 coding DNA: TGTGCCAGCAGTGTGCAGGGCGATGACACTGAAGCTTTCTTT. Its translation is CASSVQGDDTEAFF.

The rearrangement joins TRBV11-2 to TRBJ1-1; D is unclear. The CDR3 spans 13 residues. V was shortened by 7 bases and J by 2 bases, with 11 bases between the two germline ends. CDR1 is SGHAT and CDR2 is FQNNGV in the germline V gene. The CDR3 protein is CASMLAGNTEAFF. The CDR3 DNA reads as TGTGCCAGCATGCTGGCGGGTAACACTGAAGCTTTCTTT.

This rearrangement joins TRBV20-1 to TRBJ1-1, with D unclear. Germline V gives CDR1 DFQATT, CDR2 SNEGSKA (reference sequence). Trimming shortened V by 0 bases and J by 6 bases, and 5 bases separated the two germline ends. The CDR3 consists of 11 residues. In DNA form, the CDR3 reads TGCAGTGCTAGAGATGACGCTGAAGCTTTCTTT. Its translation: CSARDDAEAFF.

This clonotype was recorded at least ten times. This sequence joins TRBV30 and TRBJ1-4, with unresolved D. Trimming cost V 8 bases and J 8 bases, with 18 bases left between them. This CDR3 spans 13 amino acids. Germline-derived CDR1 and CDR2 are GTSNPN and SVGIG (reference sequence). The CDR3 loop is CAQSWSGGEKLFF. As DNA, the CDR3 is TGTGCCCAGAGTTGGTCGGGAGGCGAAAAACTGTTTTTT.

This clonotype turned up a few times. The chain uses TRBV27 and TRBJ2-5; the match to TRBD2 covers 12 bases. Losses at the gene ends were 5 bases for V and 2 bases for J; bases not matched to a gene: 6. The germline CDR1 and CDR2 sequences are MNHEY and SMNVEV (reference sequence). There are 16 residues in the CDR3. CDR3 loop: CASSTRLAGEQETQYF. CDR3 DNA sequence: TGTGCCAGCAGTACCCGACTAGCGGGAGAACAAGAGACCCAGTACTTC.

This clonotype was counted a few times. This rearrangement joins TRBV5-6 to TRBJ2-6; D is unclear. Germline V lookup: CDR1 SGHDT, CDR2 YYEEEE. This CDR3 spans 11 amino acids. Trimming cost V 5 bases and J 7 bases, with 4 bases left between them. The CDR3 nucleotides read TGTGCCAGCAGTTTTGCCAACGTCCTGACTTTC. Protein sequence: CASSFANVLTF.

The chain employs TRBV2 and TRBJ2-2; possible D gene TRBD2, 5 bases. This CDR3 has 17 residues. Germline assignment: CDR1 SNHLY and CDR2 FYNNEI. Trimming left V 6 bases short and J 1 base short, with 18 bases between. CDR3 DNA: TGTGCCAGCAGGAGGTCTCCGGGCGGAGGGAACACCGGGGAGCTGTTTTTT. It is translated as CASRRSPGGGNTGELFF.

This clonotype was detected many times. The rearrangement joins TRBV6-2 or TRBV6-3 to TRBJ1-1; D call uncertain. This CDR3 comprises 13 residues. Germline-derived CDR1 and CDR2 are MNHEY and SVGEGT. Deletions cut 7 bases from V and 1 base from J, with 10 bases between. CDR3 amino acids: CASIEVSNTEAFF. The CDR3 DNA sequence: TGTGCCAGCATTGAGGTATCGAACACTGAAGCTTTCTTT.

This sequence joins TRBV5-6 and TRBJ1-5; D call uncertain. The germline V gene encodes CDR1 SGHDT and CDR2 YYEEEE. This CDR3 region has 14 residues. Trimming took off 0 bases at V and 7 bases at J, with 11 bases between the two ends. CDR3 loop: CASSLGGSGQPQHF. The CDR3 coding sequence is TGTGCCAGCAGCTTGGGGGGATCGGGGCAGCCCCAGCATTTT. Full variable domain (rest looked up from reference TRBV5-6 and TRBJ1-5): DAGVTQSPTHLIKTRGQQVTLRCSPKSGHDTVSWYQQALGQGPQFIFQYYEEEERQRGNFPDRFSGHQFPNYSSELNVNALLLGDSALYLCASSLGGSGQPQHFGDGTRLSIL.